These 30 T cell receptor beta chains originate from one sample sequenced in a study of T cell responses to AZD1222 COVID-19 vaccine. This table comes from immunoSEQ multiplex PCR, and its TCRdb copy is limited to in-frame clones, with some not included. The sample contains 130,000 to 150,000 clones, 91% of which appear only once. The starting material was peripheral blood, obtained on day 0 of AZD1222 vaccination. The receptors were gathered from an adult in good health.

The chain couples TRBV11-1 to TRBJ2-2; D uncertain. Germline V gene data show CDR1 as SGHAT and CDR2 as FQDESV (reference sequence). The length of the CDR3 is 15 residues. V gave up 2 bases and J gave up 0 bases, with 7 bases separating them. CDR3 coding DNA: TGTGCCAGCAGCTTACTTTACGCGAACACCGGGGAGCTGTTTTTT. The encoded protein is CASSLLYANTGELFF.

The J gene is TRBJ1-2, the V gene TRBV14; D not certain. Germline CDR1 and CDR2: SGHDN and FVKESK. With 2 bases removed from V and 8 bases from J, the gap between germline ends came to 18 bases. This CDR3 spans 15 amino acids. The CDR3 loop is CASSQLSGRAGGYTF. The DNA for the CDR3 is TGTGCCAGCAGCCAACTATCCGGGAGGGCAGGAGGCTACACCTTC.

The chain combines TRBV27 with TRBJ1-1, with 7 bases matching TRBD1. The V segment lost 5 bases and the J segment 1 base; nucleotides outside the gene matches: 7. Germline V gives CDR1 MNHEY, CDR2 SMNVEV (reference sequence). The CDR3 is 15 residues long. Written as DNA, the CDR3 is TGTGCCAGCAGTCCCGACAGGGTTTGGAACACTGAAGCTTTCTTT. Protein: CASSPDRVWNTEAFF.

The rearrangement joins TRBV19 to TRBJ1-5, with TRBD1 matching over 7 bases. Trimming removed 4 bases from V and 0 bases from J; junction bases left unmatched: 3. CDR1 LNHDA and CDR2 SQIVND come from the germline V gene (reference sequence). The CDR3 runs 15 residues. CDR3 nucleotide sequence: TGTGCCAGTAGTAACAGGGGACATAGCAATCAGCCCCAGCATTTT. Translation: CASSNRGHSNQPQHF.

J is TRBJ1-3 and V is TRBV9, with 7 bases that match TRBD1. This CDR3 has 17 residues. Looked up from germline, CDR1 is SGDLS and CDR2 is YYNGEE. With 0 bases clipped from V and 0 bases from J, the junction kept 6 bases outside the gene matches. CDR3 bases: TGTGCCAGCAGCGTAGAGACAGGGAGCTCCTCTGGAAACACCATATATTTT. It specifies CASSVETGSSSGNTIYF. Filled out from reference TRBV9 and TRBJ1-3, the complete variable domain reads DSGVTQTPKHLITATGQRVTLRCSPRSGDLSVYWYQQSLDQGLQFLIQYYNGEERAKGNILERFSAQQFPDLHSELNLSSLELGDSALYFCASSVETGSSSGNTIYFGEGSWLTVV.

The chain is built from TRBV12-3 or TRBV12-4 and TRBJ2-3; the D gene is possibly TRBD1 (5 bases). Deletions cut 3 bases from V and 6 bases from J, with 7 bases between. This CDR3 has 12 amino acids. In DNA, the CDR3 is TGTGCCAGCAGTTTTTGGGGCGATACGCAGTATTTT. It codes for CASSFWGDTQYF.

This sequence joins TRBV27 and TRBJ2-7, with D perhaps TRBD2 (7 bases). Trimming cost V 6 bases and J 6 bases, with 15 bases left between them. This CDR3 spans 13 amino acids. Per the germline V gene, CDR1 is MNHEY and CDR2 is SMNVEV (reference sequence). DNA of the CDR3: TGTGCCAGCAGCAGAGGGGGGGTTCTCGAGCAGTACTTC. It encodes CASSRGGVLEQYF.

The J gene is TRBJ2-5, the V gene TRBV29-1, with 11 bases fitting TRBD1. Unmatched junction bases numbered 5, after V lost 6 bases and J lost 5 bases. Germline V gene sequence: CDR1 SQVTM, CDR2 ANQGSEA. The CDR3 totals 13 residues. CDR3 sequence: CSVVDRGLETQYF. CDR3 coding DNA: TGCAGCGTAGTGGACAGGGGGCTGGAGACCCAGTACTTC. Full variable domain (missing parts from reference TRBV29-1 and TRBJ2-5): SAVISQKPSRDICQRGTSLTIQCQVDSQVTMMFWYRQQPGQSLTLIATANQGSEATYESGFVIDKFPISRPNLTFSTLTVSNMSPEDSSIYLCSVVDRGLETQYFGPGTRLLVL.

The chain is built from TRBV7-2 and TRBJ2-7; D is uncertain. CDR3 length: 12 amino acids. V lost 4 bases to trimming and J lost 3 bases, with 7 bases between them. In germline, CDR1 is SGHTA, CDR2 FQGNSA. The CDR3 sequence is CASSSHHYEQYF. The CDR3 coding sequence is TGTGCCAGCAGCTCCCATCACTACGAGCAGTACTTC.

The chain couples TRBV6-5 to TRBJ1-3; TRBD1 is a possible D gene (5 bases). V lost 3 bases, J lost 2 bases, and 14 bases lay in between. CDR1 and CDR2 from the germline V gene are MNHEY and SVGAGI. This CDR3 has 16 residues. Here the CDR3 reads CASSYDDSLTGNTIYF. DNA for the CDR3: TGTGCCAGCAGTTATGATGACAGCCTGACTGGAAACACCATATATTTT.

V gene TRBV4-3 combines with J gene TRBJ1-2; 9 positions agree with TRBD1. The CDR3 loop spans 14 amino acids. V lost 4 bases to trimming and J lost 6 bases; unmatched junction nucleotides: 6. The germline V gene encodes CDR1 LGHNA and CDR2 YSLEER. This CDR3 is CASSPVTGGDGYTF. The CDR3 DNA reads TGCGCCAGCAGCCCCGTAACAGGGGGCGATGGCTACACCTTC.

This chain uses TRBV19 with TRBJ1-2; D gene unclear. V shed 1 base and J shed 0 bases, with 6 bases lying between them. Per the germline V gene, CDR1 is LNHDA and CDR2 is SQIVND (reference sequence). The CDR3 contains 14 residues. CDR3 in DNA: TGTGCCAGTAGTATAGGGGAGTCTAACTATGGCTACACCTTC. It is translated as CASSIGESNYGYTF.

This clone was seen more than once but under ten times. CDR3 coding DNA: TGCGCCAGCCCCCAGGGGAGGAACACTGAAGCTTTCTTT. Translation gives CASPQGRNTEAFF. This sequence joins TRBV10-1 and TRBJ1-1; the D gene is possibly TRBD1 (6 bases). Germline V gives CDR1 WNHNN, CDR2 SYGVQD (reference sequence). V lost 8 bases and J 1 base, leaving 11 bases between the germline ends. CDR3 length equals 13 residues.

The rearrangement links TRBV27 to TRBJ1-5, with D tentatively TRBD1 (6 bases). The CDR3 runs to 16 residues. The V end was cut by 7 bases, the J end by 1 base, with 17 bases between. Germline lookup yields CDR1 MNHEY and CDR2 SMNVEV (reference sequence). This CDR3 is CASKNHRDASNQPQHF. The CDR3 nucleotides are TGTGCCAGCAAAAACCACAGGGACGCGAGCAATCAGCCCCAGCATTTT.

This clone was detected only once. Here the CDR3 reads CAWSVLQGKSPLHF. The CDR3 nucleotides are TGTGCCTGGAGTGTACTTCAGGGGAAATCACCCCTCCACTTT. The gene calls are TRBV30 and TRBJ1-6; D may be TRBD1 (6 bases). V was cut by 0 bases and J by 10 bases, with 13 bases left in between. There are 14 residues in the CDR3. CDR1 and CDR2 (germline): GTSNPN, SVGIG (reference sequence). The entire variable domain, with the rest obtained from reference TRBV30 and TRBJ1-6, is as follows: SQTIHQWPATLVQPVGSPLSLECTVEGTSNPNLYWYRQAAGRGLQLLFYSVGIGQISSEVPQNLSASRPQDRQFILSSKKLLLSDSGFYLCAWSVLQGKSPLHFGNGTRLTVT.

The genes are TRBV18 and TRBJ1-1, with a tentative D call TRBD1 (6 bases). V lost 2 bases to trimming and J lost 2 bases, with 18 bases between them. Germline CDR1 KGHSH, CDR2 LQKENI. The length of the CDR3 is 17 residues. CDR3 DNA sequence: TGTGCCAGCTCACCAGAAGACAGGAAACCCTTAAACACTGAAGCTTTCTTT. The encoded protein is CASSPEDRKPLNTEAFF.

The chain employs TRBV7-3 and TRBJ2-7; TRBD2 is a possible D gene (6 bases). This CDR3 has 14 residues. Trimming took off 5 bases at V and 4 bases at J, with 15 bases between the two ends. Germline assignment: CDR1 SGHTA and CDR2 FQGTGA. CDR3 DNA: TGTGCCAGCAGCCCTCAGCCGGGGACTTACGAGCAGTACTTC. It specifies CASSPQPGTYEQYF. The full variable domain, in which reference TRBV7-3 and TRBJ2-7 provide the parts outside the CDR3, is GAGVSQTPSNKVTEKGKYVELRCDPISGHTALYWYRQSLGQGPEFLIYFQGTGAADDSGLPNDRFFAVRPEGSVSTLKIQRTERGDSAVYLCASSPQPGTYEQYFGPGTRLTVT.

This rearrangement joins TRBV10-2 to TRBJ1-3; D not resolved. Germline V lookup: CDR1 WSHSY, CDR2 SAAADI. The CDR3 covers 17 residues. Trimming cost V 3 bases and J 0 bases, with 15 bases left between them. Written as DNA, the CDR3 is TGCGCCAGCAGTGAAAATGGTAGAACCTCCTCTGGAAACACCATATATTTT. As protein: CASSENGRTSSGNTIYF.

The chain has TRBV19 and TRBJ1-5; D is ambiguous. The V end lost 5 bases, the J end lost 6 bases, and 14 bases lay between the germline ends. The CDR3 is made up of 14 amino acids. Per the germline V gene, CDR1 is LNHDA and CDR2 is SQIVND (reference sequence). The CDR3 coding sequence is TGTGCCAGTAGTGAAGACATTACCCGTCAGCCCCAGCATTTT. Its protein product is CASSEDITRQPQHF.

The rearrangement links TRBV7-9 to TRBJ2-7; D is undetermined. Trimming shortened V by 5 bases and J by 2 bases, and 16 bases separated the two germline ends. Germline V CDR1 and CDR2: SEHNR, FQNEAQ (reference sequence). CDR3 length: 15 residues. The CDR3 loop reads CASSPRTMLAYEQYF. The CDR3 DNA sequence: TGTGCCAGCAGCCCAAGGACCATGCTGGCCTACGAGCAGTACTTC.

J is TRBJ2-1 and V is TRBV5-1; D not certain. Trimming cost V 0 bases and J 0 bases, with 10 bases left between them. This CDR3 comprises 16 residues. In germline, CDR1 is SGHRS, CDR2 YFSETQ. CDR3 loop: CASSLGQSPSYNEQFF. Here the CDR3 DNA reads TGCGCCAGCAGCTTGGGTCAGTCTCCCTCCTACAATGAGCAGTTCTTC.

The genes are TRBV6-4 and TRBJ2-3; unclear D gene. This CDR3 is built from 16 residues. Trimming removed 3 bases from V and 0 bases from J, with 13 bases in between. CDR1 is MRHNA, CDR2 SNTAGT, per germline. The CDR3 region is CASSDSPGTSTDTQYF. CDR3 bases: TGTGCCAGCAGTGATTCTCCGGGCACTAGCACAGATACGCAGTATTTT.

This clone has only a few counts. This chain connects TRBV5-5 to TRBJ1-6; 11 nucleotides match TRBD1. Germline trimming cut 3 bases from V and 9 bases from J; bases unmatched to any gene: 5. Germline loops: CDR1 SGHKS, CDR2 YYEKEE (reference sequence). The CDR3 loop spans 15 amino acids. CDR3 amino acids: CASSWGQGEFSPLHF. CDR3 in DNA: TGTGCCAGCAGCTGGGGACAGGGGGAATTTTCACCCCTCCACTTT. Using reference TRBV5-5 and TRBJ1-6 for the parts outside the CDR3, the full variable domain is DAGVTQSPTHLIKTRGQQVTLRCSPISGHKSVSWYQQVLGQGPQFIFQYYEKEERGRGNFPDRFSARQFPNYSSELNVNALLLGDSALYLCASSWGQGEFSPLHFGNGTRLTVT.

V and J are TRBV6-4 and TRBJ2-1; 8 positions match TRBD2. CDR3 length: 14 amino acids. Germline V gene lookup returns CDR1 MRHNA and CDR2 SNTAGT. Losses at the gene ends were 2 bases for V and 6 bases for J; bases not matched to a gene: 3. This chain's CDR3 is CASSDSGSSNEQFF. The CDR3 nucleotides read TGTGCCAGCAGTGACAGCGGGAGCTCCAATGAGCAGTTCTTC.

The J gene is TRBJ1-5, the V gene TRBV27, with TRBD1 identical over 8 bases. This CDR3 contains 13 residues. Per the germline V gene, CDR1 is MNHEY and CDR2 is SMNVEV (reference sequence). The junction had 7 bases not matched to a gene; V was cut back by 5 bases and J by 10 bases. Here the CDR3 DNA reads TGTGCCAGCAGTCCGGACAGGGCCGCTCCCCAGCATTTT. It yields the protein CASSPDRAAPQHF.

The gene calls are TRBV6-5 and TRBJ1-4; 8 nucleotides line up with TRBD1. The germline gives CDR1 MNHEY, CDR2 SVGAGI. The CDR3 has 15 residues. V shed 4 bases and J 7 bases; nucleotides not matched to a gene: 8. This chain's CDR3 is CASSSAWQGAEKLFF. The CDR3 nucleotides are TGTGCCAGCAGTTCCGCGTGGCAGGGGGCTGAAAAACTGTTTTTT.

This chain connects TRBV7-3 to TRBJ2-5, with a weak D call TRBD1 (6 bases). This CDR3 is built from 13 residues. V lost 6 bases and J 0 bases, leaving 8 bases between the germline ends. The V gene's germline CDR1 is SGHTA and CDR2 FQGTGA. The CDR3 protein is CASSKGDQETQYF. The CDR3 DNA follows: TGTGCCAGCAGTAAGGGGGACCAAGAGACCCAGTACTTC.

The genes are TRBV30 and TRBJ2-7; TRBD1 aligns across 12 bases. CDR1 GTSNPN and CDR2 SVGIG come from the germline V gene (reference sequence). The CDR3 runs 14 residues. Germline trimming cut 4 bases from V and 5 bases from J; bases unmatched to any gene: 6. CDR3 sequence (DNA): TGTGCCTGGACGACGGGACAGGGGGCCCACGAGCAGTACTTC. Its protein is CAWTTGQGAHEQYF.

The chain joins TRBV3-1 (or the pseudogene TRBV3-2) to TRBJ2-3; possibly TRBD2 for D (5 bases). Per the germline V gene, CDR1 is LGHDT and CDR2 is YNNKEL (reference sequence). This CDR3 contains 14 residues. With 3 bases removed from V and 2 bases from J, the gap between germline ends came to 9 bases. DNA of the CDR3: TGTGCCAGCAGCCAGAGCGGTGCCACAGATACGCAGTATTTT. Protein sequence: CASSQSGATDTQYF.

This CDR3 reads CASSYVLRGDYGYTF. CDR3 coding DNA: TGTGCCAGCAGCTACGTCCTCAGGGGGGACTATGGCTACACCTTC. The rearrangement links TRBV7-9 to TRBJ1-2; 7 bases agree with TRBD1. Germline V gene data show CDR1 as SEHNR and CDR2 as FQNEAQ (reference sequence). The length of the CDR3 is 15 residues. V lost 4 bases and J lost 3; bases outside the gene matches: 8.